A selection of T cell receptor beta chains follows, all from one sample in a study of blood T cell repertoires in COVID-19. The protocol was immunoSEQ multiplex PCR, while the TCRdb copy is restricted to in-frame clones and leaves out a portion. The sample has 55,000 to 70,000 clones, around 80% seen once. Input material: peripheral blood. The receptors derive from a man older than 75 with acute or convalescent COVID-19. The CDR3 runs from the conserved cysteine through the conserved F or W. A D gene is named only where the DNA matches it firmly. Size values are once, few and many counts, or a class for expanded clones, and some rows have none.

>.|.|TRBJ2-4|TRBV27
CASRKGPTQGNIQYF
TGTGCCAGCAGGAAAGGGCCTACCCAGGGGAACATTCAGTACTTC
>TRBD1|.|TRBJ1-5|TRBV30
CAWSETVPGQGTGPQHF
TGTGCCTGGAGTGAAACCGTCCCGGGACAGGGCACGGGACCCCAGCATTTT
>TRBD2|.|TRBJ2-3|TRBV4-3
CASSQHLLAGGEDTQYF
TGCGCCAGCAGCCAACATTTGCTAGCGGGGGGTGAAGATACGCAGTATTTT
>TRBD2|.|TRBJ2-1|TRBV7-3
CASSLTGLAMDEQFF
TGTGCCAGCAGCCTCACTGGACTAGCTATGGATGAGCAGTTCTTC
>.|.|TRBJ2-3|TRBV7-2
CASSLTGTRPTDTQYF
TGTGCCAGCAGCTTGACCGGGACTCGCCCAACAGATACGCAGTATTTT
>TRBD1|.|TRBJ1-5|TRBV19
CASSINPGQLNQPQHF
TGTGCCAGTAGTATAAATCCGGGACAGCTCAATCAGCCCCAGCATTTT
>.|.|TRBJ1-4|TRBV27
CASSSQSRGWGEKLFF
TGTGCCAGCAGTTCACAGAGTAGGGGCTGGGGTGAAAAACTGTTTTTT
>.|.|TRBJ2-1|TRBV7-9
CASSRELARGQFF
TGTGCCAGCAGCCGCGAGCTGGCCCGGGGGCAGTTCTTC
>.|.|TRBJ1-5|TRBV7-2
CASSLWAANQPQHF
TGTGCCAGCAGCTTATGGGCAGCTAATCAGCCCCAGCATTTT
>.|.|TRBJ2-1|TRBV27
CASSLGEWTLNNEQFF
TGTGCCAGCAGTTTAGGAGAGTGGACTTTGAACAATGAGCAGTTCTTC
>TRBD1|.|TRBJ1-1|TRBV7-8
CASSFRQGHTEAFF
TGTGCCAGCAGCTTCCGACAGGGTCACACTGAAGCTTTCTTT
>TRBD2|.|TRBJ2-5|TRBV7-8
CASSSSGRGGETQYF
TGTGCCAGCAGTTCAAGCGGGAGGGGGGGAGAGACCCAGTACTTC
>TRBD2|medium-sized|TRBJ2-2|TRBV6-5
CASSPLADNTGELFF
TGTGCCAGCAGCCCCCTAGCGGACAACACCGGGGAGCTGTTTTTT
>.|.|TRBJ2-1|TRBV19
CASSIQSSYNEQFF
TGTGCCAGTAGTATCCAGTCCTCCTACAATGAGCAGTTCTTC
>TRBD1|.|TRBJ2-7|TRBV4-3
CASSLADRDEQYF
TGCGCCAGCAGCCTTGCGGACAGGGACGAGCAGTACTTC
>TRBD1|.|TRBJ2-7|TRBV5-1
CASSWGTASYEQYF
TGCGCCAGCAGCTGGGGGACAGCCTCCTACGAGCAGTACTTC
>TRBD1|.|TRBJ1-3|TRBV9
CASSSTGAGNTIYF
TGTGCCAGCAGCAGTACAGGGGCTGGAAACACCATATATTTT
>.|.|TRBJ2-3|TRBV6-5
CASSYGGAGTDTQYF
TGTGCCAGCAGTTACGGGGGCGCGGGCACAGATACGCAGTATTTT
>.|.|TRBJ2-7|TRBV2
CASAGDYEQYF
TGTGCCAGCGCGGGCGACTACGAGCAGTACTTC
>TRBD1|.|TRBJ2-2|TRBV27
CASSPPDRGHPTGELFF
TGTGCCAGCAGTCCACCCGACAGGGGGCACCCCACCGGGGAGCTGTTTTTT
>.|.|TRBJ1-2|TRBV28
CATYQGINYGYTF
TGTGCCACCTATCAGGGGATCAACTATGGCTACACCTTC
>.|.|TRBJ2-6|TRBV28
CASSQYSGANVLTF
TGTGCCAGCAGTCAGTACTCTGGGGCCAACGTCCTGACTTTC
>.|.|TRBJ2-7|TRBV21-1
CASSKETPGGSYEQYF
TGTGCCAGCAGCAAAGAAACTCCAGGGGGCTCCTACGAGCAGTACTTC
>.|.|TRBJ2-5|TRBV11-2
CASSFRGGGETQYF
TGTGCCAGCAGCTTTAGGGGGGGCGGTGAGACCCAGTACTTC
>TRBD1|.|TRBJ1-5|TRBV3-1/TRBV3-2
CASSLQGAGNQPQHF
TGTGCCAGCAGCCTTCAGGGGGCCGGGAATCAGCCCCAGCATTTT
>.|.|TRBJ2-7|TRBV5-1
CASSLTSVSSYEQYF
TGCGCCAGCAGCTTGACGTCCGTGAGCTCCTACGAGCAGTACTTC
>.|.|TRBJ2-1|TRBV7-8
CASSLGGGPYNEQFF
TGTGCCAGCAGCTTAGGCGGGGGCCCCTACAATGAGCAGTTCTTC